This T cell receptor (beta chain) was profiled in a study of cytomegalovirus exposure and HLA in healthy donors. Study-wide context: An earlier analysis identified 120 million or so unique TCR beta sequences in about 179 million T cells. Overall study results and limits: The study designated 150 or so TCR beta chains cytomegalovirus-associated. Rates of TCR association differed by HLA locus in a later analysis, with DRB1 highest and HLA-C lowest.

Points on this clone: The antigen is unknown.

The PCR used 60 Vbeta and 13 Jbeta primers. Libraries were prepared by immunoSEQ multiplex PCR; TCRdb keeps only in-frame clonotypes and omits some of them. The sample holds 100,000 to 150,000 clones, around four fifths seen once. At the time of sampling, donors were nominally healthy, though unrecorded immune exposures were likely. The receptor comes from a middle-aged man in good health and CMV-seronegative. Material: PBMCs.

The CDR3 loop is CASSSVSGRARSYEQYF. The CDR3 DNA sequence: TGTGCCAGCAGCTCAGTTAGCGGGAGGGCTAGGTCGTACGAGCAGTACTTC. The V gene is TRBV7-2, the J gene TRBJ2-7; 11 bases agree with TRBD2. The CDR3 consists of 17 residues. The germline gives CDR1 SGHTA, CDR2 FQGNSA. V gave up 4 bases and J gave up 4 bases; unmatched junction bases: 12.